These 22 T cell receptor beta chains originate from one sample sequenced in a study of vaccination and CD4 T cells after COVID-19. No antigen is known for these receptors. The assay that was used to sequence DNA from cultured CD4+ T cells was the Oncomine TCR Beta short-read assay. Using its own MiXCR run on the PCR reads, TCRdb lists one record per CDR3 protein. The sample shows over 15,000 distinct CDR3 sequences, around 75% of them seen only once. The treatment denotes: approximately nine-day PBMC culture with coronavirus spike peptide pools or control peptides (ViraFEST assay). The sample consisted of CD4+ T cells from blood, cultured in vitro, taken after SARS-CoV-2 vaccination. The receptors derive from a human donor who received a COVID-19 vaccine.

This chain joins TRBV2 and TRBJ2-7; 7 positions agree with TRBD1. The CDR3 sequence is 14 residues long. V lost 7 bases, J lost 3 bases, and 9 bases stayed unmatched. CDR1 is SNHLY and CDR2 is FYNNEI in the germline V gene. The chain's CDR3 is CASNPGTVNYEQYF. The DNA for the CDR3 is TGTGCCAGCAATCCCGGGACAGTTAACTACGAGCAGTACTTC.

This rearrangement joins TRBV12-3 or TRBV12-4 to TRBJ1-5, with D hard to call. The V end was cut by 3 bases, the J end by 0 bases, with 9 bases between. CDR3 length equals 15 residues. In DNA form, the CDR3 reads TGTGCCAGCAGTTTTTTTCGAGATAGCAATCAGCCCCAGCATTTT. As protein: CASSFFRDSNQPQHF.

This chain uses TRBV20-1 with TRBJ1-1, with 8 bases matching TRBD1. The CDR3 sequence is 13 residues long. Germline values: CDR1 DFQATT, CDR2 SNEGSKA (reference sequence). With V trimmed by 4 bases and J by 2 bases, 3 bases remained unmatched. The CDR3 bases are TGCAGTGCTACCAGGGGGCTTAACACTGAAGCTTTCTTT. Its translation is CSATRGLNTEAFF.

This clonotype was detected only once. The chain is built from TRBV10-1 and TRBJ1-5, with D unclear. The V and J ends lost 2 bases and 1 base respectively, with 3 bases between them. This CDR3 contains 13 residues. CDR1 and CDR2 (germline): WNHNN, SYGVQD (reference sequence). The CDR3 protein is CASSETSNQPQHF. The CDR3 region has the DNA TGCGCCAGCAGTGAGACGAGCAATCAGCCCCAGCATTTT.

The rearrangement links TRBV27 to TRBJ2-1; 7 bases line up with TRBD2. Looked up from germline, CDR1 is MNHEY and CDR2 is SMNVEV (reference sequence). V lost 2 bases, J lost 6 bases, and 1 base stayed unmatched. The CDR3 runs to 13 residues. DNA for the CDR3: TGTGCCAGCAGTTTAGTAGCGGGCAATGAGCAGTTCTTC. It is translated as CASSLVAGNEQFF.

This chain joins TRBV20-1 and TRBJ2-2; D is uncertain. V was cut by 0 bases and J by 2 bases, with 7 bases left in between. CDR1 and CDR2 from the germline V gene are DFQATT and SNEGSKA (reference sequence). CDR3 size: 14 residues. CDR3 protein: CSARDARNTGELFF. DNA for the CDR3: TGCAGTGCTAGAGATGCGAGAAACACCGGGGAGCTGTTTTTT.

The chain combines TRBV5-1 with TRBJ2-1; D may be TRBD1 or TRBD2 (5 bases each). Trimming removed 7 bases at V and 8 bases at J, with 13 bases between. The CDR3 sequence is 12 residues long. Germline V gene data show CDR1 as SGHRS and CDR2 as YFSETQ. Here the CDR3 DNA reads TGCGCCAGCTCCTTAGGGGACGATGAGCAGTTCTTC. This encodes CASSLGDDEQFF.

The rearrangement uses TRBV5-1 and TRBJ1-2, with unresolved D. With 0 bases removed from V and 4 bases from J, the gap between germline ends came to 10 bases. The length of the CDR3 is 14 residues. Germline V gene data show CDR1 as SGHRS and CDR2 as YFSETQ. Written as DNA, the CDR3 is TGCGCCAGCAGCTTGGCGGAGGGCTCCTATGGCTACACCTTC. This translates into CASSLAEGSYGYTF.

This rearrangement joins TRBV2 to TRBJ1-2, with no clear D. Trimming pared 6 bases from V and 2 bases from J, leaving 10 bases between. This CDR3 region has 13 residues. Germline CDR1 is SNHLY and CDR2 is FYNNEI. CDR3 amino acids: CASRGRENYGYTF. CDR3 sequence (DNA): TGTGCCAGCAGGGGGAGAGAGAACTATGGCTACACCTTC.

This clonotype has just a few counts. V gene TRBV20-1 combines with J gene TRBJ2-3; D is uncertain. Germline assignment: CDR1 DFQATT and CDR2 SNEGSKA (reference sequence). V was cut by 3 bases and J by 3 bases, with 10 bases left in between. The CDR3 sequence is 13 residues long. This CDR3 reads CSASYDPTDTQYF. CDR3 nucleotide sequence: TGCAGTGCTAGCTACGACCCGACAGATACGCAGTATTTT.

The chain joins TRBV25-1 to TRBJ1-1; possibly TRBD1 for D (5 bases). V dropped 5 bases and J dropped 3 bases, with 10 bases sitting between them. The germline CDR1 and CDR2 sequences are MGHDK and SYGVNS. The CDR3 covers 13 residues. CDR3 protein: CASSQGAYTEAFF. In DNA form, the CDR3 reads TGTGCCAGCAGTCAAGGGGCTTACACTGAAGCTTTCTTT.

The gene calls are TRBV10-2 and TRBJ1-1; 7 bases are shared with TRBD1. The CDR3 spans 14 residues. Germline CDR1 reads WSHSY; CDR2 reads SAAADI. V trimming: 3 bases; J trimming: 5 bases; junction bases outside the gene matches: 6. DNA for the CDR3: TGCGCCAGCAGTGAAGGAGACAGGGATACTGAAGCTTTCTTT. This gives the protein CASSEGDRDTEAFF.

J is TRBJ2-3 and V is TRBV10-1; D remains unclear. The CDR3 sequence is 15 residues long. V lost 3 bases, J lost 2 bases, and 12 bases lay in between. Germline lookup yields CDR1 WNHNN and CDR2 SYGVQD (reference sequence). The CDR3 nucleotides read TGCGCCAGCAGTGAAGGTAGCTATATCACAGATACGCAGTATTTT. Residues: CASSEGSYITDTQYF.

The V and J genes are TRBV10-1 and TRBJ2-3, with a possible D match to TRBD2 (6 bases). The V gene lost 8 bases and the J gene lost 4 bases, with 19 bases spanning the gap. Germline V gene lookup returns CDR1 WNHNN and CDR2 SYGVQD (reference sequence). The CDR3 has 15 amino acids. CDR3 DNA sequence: TGCGCCAGCCCGAGGAGGGGCTCTTCATCAGATACGCAGTATTTT. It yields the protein CASPRRGSSSDTQYF.

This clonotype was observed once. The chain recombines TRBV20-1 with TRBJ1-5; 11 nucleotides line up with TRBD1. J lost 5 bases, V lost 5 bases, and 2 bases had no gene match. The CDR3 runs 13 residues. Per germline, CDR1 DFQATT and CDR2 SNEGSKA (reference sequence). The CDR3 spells CSAGQGADQPQHF. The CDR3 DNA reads TGCAGTGCTGGACAGGGGGCGGATCAGCCCCAGCATTTT.

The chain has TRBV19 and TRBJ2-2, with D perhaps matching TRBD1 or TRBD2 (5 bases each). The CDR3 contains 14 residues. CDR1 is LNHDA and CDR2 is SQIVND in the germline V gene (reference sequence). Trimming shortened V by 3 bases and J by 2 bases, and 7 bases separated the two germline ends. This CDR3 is CASSMGPNTGELFF. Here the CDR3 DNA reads TGTGCCAGTAGTATGGGACCCAACACCGGGGAGCTGTTTTTT.

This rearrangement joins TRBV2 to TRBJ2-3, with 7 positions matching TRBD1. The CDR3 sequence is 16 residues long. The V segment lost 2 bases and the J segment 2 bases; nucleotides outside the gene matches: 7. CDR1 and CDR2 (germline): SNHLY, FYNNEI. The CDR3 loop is CASSEKRTGLTDTQYF. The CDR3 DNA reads TGTGCCAGCAGTGAAAAGAGGACAGGCCTCACAGATACGCAGTATTTT.

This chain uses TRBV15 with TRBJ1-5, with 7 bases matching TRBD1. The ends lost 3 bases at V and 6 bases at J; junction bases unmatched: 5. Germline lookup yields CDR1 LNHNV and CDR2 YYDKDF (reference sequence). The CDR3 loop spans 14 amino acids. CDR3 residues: CATSRGQFPQPQHF. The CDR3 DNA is TGTGCCACCAGCAGGGGACAGTTCCCTCAGCCCCAGCATTTT.

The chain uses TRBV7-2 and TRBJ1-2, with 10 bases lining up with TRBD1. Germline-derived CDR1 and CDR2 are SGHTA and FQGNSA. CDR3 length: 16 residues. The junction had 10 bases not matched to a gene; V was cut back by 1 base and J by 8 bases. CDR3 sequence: CASSLVGTGVVLGYTF. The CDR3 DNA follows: TGTGCCAGCAGCTTAGTAGGGACAGGGGTCGTTCTAGGCTACACCTTC.

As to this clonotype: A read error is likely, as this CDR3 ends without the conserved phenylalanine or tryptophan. The CDR3 DNA reads as TGTGCCAGCAGACCCGGGACTAGCGGGGGGGATTACGAGCAGTACCTC. As protein: CASRPGTSGGDYEQYL. The chain recombines TRBV2 with TRBJ2-7; 16 bases map to TRBD2. CDR1 SNHLY and CDR2 FYNNEI come from the germline V gene. The CDR3 has 16 amino acids. With V trimmed by 6 bases and J by 4 bases, 6 bases remained unmatched.

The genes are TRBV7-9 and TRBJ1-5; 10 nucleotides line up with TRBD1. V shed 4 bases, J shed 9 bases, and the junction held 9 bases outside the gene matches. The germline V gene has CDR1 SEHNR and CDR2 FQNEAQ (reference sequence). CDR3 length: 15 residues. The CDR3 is CASSSDRGPGGPQHF. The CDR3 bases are TGTGCCAGCAGCTCAGACAGGGGGCCTGGAGGGCCCCAGCATTTT.

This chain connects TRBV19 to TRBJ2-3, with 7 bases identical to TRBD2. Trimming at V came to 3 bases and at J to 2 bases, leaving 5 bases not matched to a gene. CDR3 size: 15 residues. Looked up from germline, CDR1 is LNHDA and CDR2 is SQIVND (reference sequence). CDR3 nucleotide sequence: TGTGCCAGTAGTATCCGCCGGGGGGTCACAGATACGCAGTATTTT. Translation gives CASSIRRGVTDTQYF. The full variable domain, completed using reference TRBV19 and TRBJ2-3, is DGGITQSPKYLFRKEGQNVTLSCEQNLNHDAMYWYRQDPGQGLRLIYYSQIVNDFQKGDIAEGYSVSREKKESFPLTVTSAQKNPTAFYLCASSIRRGVTDTQYFGPGTRLTVL.